The 18 T cell receptor beta chains given below trace back to one sample, sequenced in a study of blood T cell repertoires in COVID-19. Using immunoSEQ multiplex PCR, the repertoire was profiled, and TCRdb retains in-frame clones only, with some absent. The data show 250,000 or so clones, roughly 84% seen once. Sequenced: PBMCs or T cells enriched from blood (not recorded which). All receptors derive from a woman aged 45-65 years who had been exposed to COVID-19.

The rearrangement uses TRBV2 and TRBJ1-1; TRBD1 might be the D (5 bases). CDR1 is SNHLY and CDR2 is FYNNEI in the germline V gene. This CDR3 has 13 residues. V was clipped by 7 bases and J by 8 bases, with 17 bases between them. CDR3 loop: CASNGGMMGEAFF. The CDR3, as DNA: TGTGCCAGCAACGGGGGAATGATGGGGGAAGCTTTCTTT.

As regards this clone: Other DNA sequences from this sample encode an identical CDR3 as well. The genes are TRBV6-5 and TRBJ2-7; 8 bases are shared with TRBD1. Germline V gene sequence: CDR1 MNHEY, CDR2 SVGAGI. The CDR3 runs 14 residues. J gave up 3 bases and V 2 bases, and 3 bases lay outside the gene matches. The CDR3 DNA is TGTGCCAGCAGTTACGGAGGACAGGGCTACGAGCAGTACTTC. Residues: CASSYGGQGYEQYF.

This clone has more than one count but fewer than ten. This chain connects TRBV18 to TRBJ1-4; D gene unclear. The germline V gene encodes CDR1 KGHSH and CDR2 LQKENI. Trimming removed 3 bases from V and 4 bases from J, with 12 bases in between. The CDR3 consists of 15 residues. CDR3 amino acids: CASSPIASINEKLFF. Written as DNA, the CDR3 is TGTGCCAGCTCACCCATCGCGTCAATTAATGAAAAACTGTTTTTT.

V gene TRBV21-1 combines with J gene TRBJ2-6; the table gives TRBD1 as D, unverified against the DNA. TRBV21-1 is described as a pseudogene. The CDR3 sequence is 18 residues long. The CDR3 sequence: CASSVWDKLLSGANVLTF. CDR3 in DNA: TGTGCCAGCAGCGTTTGGGACAAATTACTCTCTGGGGCCAACGTCCTGACTTTC.

The table lists this clone with a count of one. The rearrangement links TRBV6-5 to TRBJ1-2; D is possibly TRBD1 (5 bases). V lost 0 bases to trimming and J lost 4 bases, with 15 bases between them. The CDR3 runs to 16 residues. The germline CDR1 and CDR2 sequences are MNHEY and SVGAGI. CDR3 in DNA: TGTGCCAGCAGTTACTCTAAGGGCCGGGGGTCCTATGGCTACACCTTC. Its protein product is CASSYSKGRGSYGYTF.

The table lists this clone with a count of one. The chain employs TRBV7-2 and TRBJ2-7, with 9 nucleotides matching TRBD1. The CDR3 has 15 amino acids. The trim removed 3 bases at V and 4 bases at J, leaving 7 bases unmatched. Germline assignment: CDR1 SGHTA and CDR2 FQGNSA. In nucleotides, the CDR3 is TGTGCCAGCAGCTTTAGGAGGGGACAGGGTTACGAGCAGTACTTC. It encodes CASSFRRGQGYEQYF. The entire variable domain, with the rest obtained from reference TRBV7-2 and TRBJ2-7, is as follows: GAGVSQSPSNKVTEKGKDVELRCDPISGHTALYWYRQSLGQGLEFLIYFQGNSAPDKSGLPSDRFSAERTGGSVSTLTIQRTQQEDSAVYLCASSFRRGQGYEQYFGPGTRLTVT.

Concerning this clone itself: Within the sample, other DNA sequences also encode this same CDR3. V usage is TRBV11-2 and J usage is TRBJ1-1; D is perhaps TRBD1 (5 bases). The CDR3 is made up of 15 amino acids. V lost 0 bases, J lost 3 bases, and 11 bases lay in between. Germline-derived CDR1 and CDR2 are SGHAT and FQNNGV. DNA for the CDR3: TGTGCCAGCAGCTTAGACGGGGGGGTGCACACTGAAGCTTTCTTT. Amino acid sequence: CASSLDGGVHTEAFF.

This chain joins TRBV5-1 and TRBJ2-7; 8 nucleotides align to TRBD1. Trimming cost V 0 bases and J 7 bases; bases outside gene matches: 9. Per germline, CDR1 SGHRS and CDR2 YFSETQ. The CDR3 extends over 15 amino acids. CDR3 bases: TGCGCCAGCAGCTTGGTTACCAGGGGGCGTTCTGAGCAGTACTTC. Translation: CASSLVTRGRSEQYF.

This rearrangement joins TRBV5-4 to TRBJ1-1; 8 bases match TRBD1. Germline V gene lookup returns CDR1 SGHNT and CDR2 YYREEE (reference sequence). V was pared by 4 bases and J by 4 bases, with 9 bases of the junction left unmatched. The CDR3 runs to 15 residues. The CDR3: CASSREGTGTTEAFF. In nucleotides, the CDR3 is TGTGCCAGCAGCCGCGAAGGGACAGGAACCACTGAAGCTTTCTTT.

The chain has TRBV10-3 and TRBJ1-2; 7 bases agree with TRBD1. Trimming cost V 2 bases and J 4 bases; bases outside gene matches: 7. This CDR3 contains 15 residues. Germline V gives CDR1 ENHRY, CDR2 SYGVKD. CDR3 region: CAISELRGQLYGYTF. The CDR3 region has the DNA TGTGCCATCAGTGAGCTACGGGGACAGCTCTATGGCTACACCTTC.

This clone appeared a single time. The chain has TRBV28 and TRBJ1-3; perhaps TRBD1 as D (5 bases). Germline V CDR1 and CDR2: MDHEN, SYDVKM. V was shortened by 4 bases and J by 2 bases, with 15 bases between the two germline ends. This CDR3 spans 16 amino acids. The CDR3 nucleotides read TGTGCCAGCAGTTCTGCAAGGGGTCTGACTGGAAACACCATATATTTT. This translates into CASSSARGLTGNTIYF. Full variable domain (missing parts from reference TRBV28 and TRBJ1-3): DVKVTQSSRYLVKRTGEKVFLECVQDMDHENMFWYRQDPGLGLRLIYFSYDVKMKEKGDIPEGYSVSREKKERFSLILESASTNQTSMYLCASSSARGLTGNTIYFGEGSWLTVV.

This clone was seen only once. The CDR3 region has the DNA TGTGCCAGCAGTGAGAGAGGGACAGGCGGCTACACCTTC. It specifies CASSERGTGGYTF. V gene TRBV25-1 combines with J gene TRBJ1-2, with 8 bases fitting TRBD1. Germline assignment: CDR1 MGHDK and CDR2 SYGVNS. The ends lost 3 bases at V and 8 bases at J; junction bases unmatched: 5. This CDR3 comprises 13 residues.

The chain links TRBV18 to TRBJ2-3; 9 nucleotides match TRBD2. V was clipped by 2 bases and J by 3 bases; unmatched bases: 0. The length of the CDR3 is 14 residues. The V gene's germline CDR1 is KGHSH and CDR2 LQKENI. The CDR3 DNA follows: TGTGCCAGCTCACCAAGCGGGGGGACAGATACGCAGTATTTT. It translates to CASSPSGGTDTQYF.

The rearrangement joins TRBV7-2 to TRBJ1-2; D might be TRBD1 (6 bases). The CDR3 has 13 residues. The germline V gene has CDR1 SGHTA and CDR2 FQGNSA. V was trimmed by 5 bases and J by 6 bases, leaving 13 bases between them. The CDR3 here is CASSPQTGNGYTF. In DNA, the CDR3 is TGTGCCAGCAGCCCGCAGACAGGCAATGGCTACACCTTC.

The chain uses TRBV27 and TRBJ1-1, with a tentative D call TRBD1 (5 bases). The CDR3 has 13 amino acids. The V gene lost 7 bases and the J gene lost 0 bases, with 9 bases spanning the gap. CDR1 is MNHEY, CDR2 SMNVEV, per germline (reference sequence). The CDR3 here is CASKGLVNTEAFF. As DNA, the CDR3 is TGTGCCAGCAAGGGGCTTGTGAACACTGAAGCTTTCTTT.

The chain is built from TRBV20-1 and TRBJ1-5; 7 bases agree with TRBD1. The CDR3 runs 18 residues. Germline values: CDR1 DFQATT, CDR2 SNEGSKA (reference sequence). Trimming removed 3 bases from V and 2 bases from J; junction bases left unmatched: 16. The CDR3 loop is CSASLLAQGFGGNQPQHF. DNA of the CDR3: TGCAGTGCTAGTCTCCTGGCACAGGGGTTTGGGGGCAATCAGCCCCAGCATTTT.

The chain is built from TRBV6-5 and TRBJ2-7; 9 nucleotides match TRBD1. V lost 6 bases to trimming and J lost 5 bases; unmatched junction nucleotides: 11. The CDR3 runs to 15 residues. Per the germline V gene, CDR1 is MNHEY and CDR2 is SVGAGI. This CDR3 is CASSSPGQGINEQYF. DNA for the CDR3: TGTGCCAGCAGCTCCCCTGGACAGGGGATAAACGAGCAGTACTTC.

The J gene is TRBJ1-2, the V gene TRBV13; tentatively, D is TRBD1 (5 bases). The CDR3 is made up of 15 amino acids. Trimming removed 5 bases at V and 2 bases at J, with 15 bases between. The germline gives CDR1 PRHDT, CDR2 FYEKMQ (reference sequence). CDR3 coding DNA: TGTGCCAGCAGCCAGATCGGCTCAGGGAACTATGGCTACACCTTC. Amino acids: CASSQIGSGNYGYTF.